The 8 T cell receptor beta chains below come from one sample, sequenced in a study of blood T cell repertoires in COVID-19. The assay was immunoSEQ multiplex PCR, and TCRdb's table has in-frame clones only and misses some. The sample yields roughly 400,000 clones, roughly 88% seen once. Sequenced sample: PBMCs or T cells enriched from blood (not recorded which). These receptor sequences come from a woman aged 18-30 years who had been exposed to COVID-19.

This clone was seen only a few times. The V call is TRBV10-3, the J call TRBJ1-5; D ambiguous. Germline V CDR1 and CDR2: ENHRY, SYGVKD. Trimming removed 8 bases from V and 7 bases from J, with 9 bases in between. This CDR3 has 11 amino acids. CDR3 amino acids: CAIGEGQPQHF. Written as DNA, the CDR3 is TGTGCCATCGGGGAGGGCCAGCCCCAGCATTTT.

The chain carries TRBV5-1 and TRBJ2-2; D is uncertain. The V end was cut by 0 bases, the J end by 1 base, with 7 bases between. This CDR3 has 15 amino acids. CDR1 is SGHRS, CDR2 YFSETQ, per germline. The CDR3 is CASSLVFRNTGELFF. The CDR3 region has the DNA TGCGCCAGCAGCTTGGTCTTTAGGAACACCGGGGAGCTGTTTTTT.

The CDR3 sequence: CASSLVSGYNTGELFF. CDR3 DNA sequence: TGTGCCAGCAGCTTAGTTTCCGGGTATAACACCGGGGAGCTGTTTTTT. The chain links TRBV7-6 to TRBJ2-2; the D is unclear. The CDR3 spans 16 residues. V was clipped by 1 base and J by 2 bases, with 11 bases between them. Germline lookup yields CDR1 SGHVS and CDR2 FNYEAQ.

This chain joins TRBV7-2 and TRBJ2-7, with 7 bases lining up with TRBD2. J lost 3 bases, V lost 5 bases, and 13 bases had no gene match. Germline loops: CDR1 SGHTA, CDR2 FQGNSA. The CDR3 covers 16 residues. The CDR3 is CASSPPGGGSLYEQYF. DNA of the CDR3: TGTGCCAGCAGCCCTCCGGGGGGAGGGTCGCTCTACGAGCAGTACTTC.

This clone was seen only once. This chain uses TRBV28 with TRBJ1-6; 9 bases fit TRBD1. Germline V gene sequence: CDR1 MDHEN, CDR2 SYDVKM. There are 14 residues in the CDR3. V was clipped by 4 bases and J by 9 bases; unmatched bases: 4. The CDR3 DNA sequence: TGTGCCAGCAGTTCACAGGGGGCTTCTTCACCCCTCCACTTT. Translated: CASSSQGASSPLHF.

This clone was recorded a few times. The chain couples TRBV2 to TRBJ1-2; 10 bases match TRBD1. The CDR3 sequence is 11 residues long. Germline trimming cut 8 bases from V and 12 bases from J; bases unmatched to any gene: 6. CDR1 and CDR2 (germline): SNHLY, FYNNEI. The chain's CDR3 is CASGTGVAHTF. CDR3 sequence (DNA): TGTGCCAGCGGGACAGGGGTCGCCCACACCTTC.

The V call is TRBV29-1, the J call TRBJ1-2; TRBD1 agrees at 7 bases. The CDR3 contains 13 residues. Germline V gene lookup returns CDR1 SQVTM and CDR2 ANQGSEA. V lost 7 bases to trimming and J lost 2 bases; unmatched junction nucleotides: 7. In nucleotides, the CDR3 is TGCAGCGGTGACGAGACAGGGAACTATGGCTACACCTTC. Protein sequence: CSGDETGNYGYTF.

The chain carries TRBV3-1 (or the pseudogene TRBV3-2) and TRBJ2-5, with D possibly TRBD2 on 6 matching bases. V was trimmed by 1 base and J by 1 base, leaving 13 bases between them. This CDR3 is built from 16 residues. Germline V lookup: CDR1 LGHDT, CDR2 YNNKEL (reference sequence). Here the CDR3 reads CASSQVFGGGQETQYF. The CDR3 region has the DNA TGTGCCAGCAGCCAAGTTTTCGGGGGAGGCCAAGAGACCCAGTACTTC.